This paragraph covers one T cell receptor beta chain sequence. Extracted RNA was reverse transcribed into cDNA, the sequencing template. Profiled with immunoSEQ multiplex PCR; TCRdb holds only in-frame clones, not every one. Of 160,000 or so clones in the sample, about 61% were seen once. The sample belongs to a study of CD8+ T cells in alopecia areata. Turning to the study itself: Affected scalp percentage determined the severity score of treated patients.

This CDR3 is built from 17 residues. From germline, CDR1 is LGHNA and CDR2 YNFKEQ. With 1 base removed from V and 0 bases from J, the gap between germline ends came to 13 bases. The treatment: oral pan-JAK inhibitor, 5-10 mg twice daily. The sample was CD4+ T cells sorted from blood, taken at approximately week 60, from a patient treated with tofacitinib. This sequence originates from a human donor with alopecia areata. The chain has TRBV4-2 and TRBJ1-5; D gene unclear. CDR3 DNA sequence: TGTGCCAGCAGCCAAGTGAAAGGGCCAGTTAGCAATCAGCCCCAGCATTTT. Protein: CASSQVKGPVSNQPQHF.